The text below deals with one T cell receptor beta chain. Its antigen is unknown. Germline CDR1 LGHNA, CDR2 YSLEER. The V and J ends lost 0 bases and 2 bases, in that order; junction bases with no gene match: 6. CDR3 length equals 16 residues. This sample stems from a study of shared clonotypes between healthy human individuals. Study results and limitations: Roughly 5% of naive CD4 clonotypes were common to a handful of donors. The diversity represented, both genetic and in exposure history, was limited by few donors. Blood was the sole source, and tissue repertoires probably differ.

Sequenced by immunoSEQ multiplex PCR; TCRdb stores in-frame clones only, minus some. The sample has a few million clones, 92% seen once. The chain is built from TRBV4-3 and TRBJ2-7; 8 nucleotides line up with TRBD2. The sequenced material came from naive CD4+ T cells from PBMCs. Subset meaning: CD45RA+ positively selected. The source of this sequence is a man between 18 and 29 years old in good health. Some clones in this sample may be carry-over from other donors' samples. DNA for the CDR3: TGCGCCAGCAGCCAAGATATGAAGGGACTAGCCTACGAGCAGTACTTC. Translation gives CASSQDMKGLAYEQYF.